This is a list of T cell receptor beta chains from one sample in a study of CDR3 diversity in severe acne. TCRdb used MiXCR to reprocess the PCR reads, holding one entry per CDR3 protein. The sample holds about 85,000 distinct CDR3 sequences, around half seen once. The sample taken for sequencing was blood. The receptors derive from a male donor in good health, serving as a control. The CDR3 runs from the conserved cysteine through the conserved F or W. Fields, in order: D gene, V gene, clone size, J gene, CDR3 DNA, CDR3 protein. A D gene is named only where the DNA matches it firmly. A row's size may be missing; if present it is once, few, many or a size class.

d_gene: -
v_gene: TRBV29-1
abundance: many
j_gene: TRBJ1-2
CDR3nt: TGCAGCGTGGCCCAGGGTTATGGCTACACCTTC
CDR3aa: CSVAQGYGYTF

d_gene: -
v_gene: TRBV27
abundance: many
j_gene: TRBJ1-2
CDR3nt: TGTGCCAGCAGTTTTGTTGGGATACAGGGACCCGATGGCTACACCTTC
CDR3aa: CASSFVGIQGPDGYTF

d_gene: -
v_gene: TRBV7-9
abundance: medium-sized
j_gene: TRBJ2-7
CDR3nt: TGTGCCAGCAGCCTCGACGTCGCCGCGGGCGAGCAGTACTTC
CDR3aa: CASSLDVAAGEQYF

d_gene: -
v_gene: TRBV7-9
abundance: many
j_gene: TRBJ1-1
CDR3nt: TGTGCCAGCAGCTTAGAGCACACTGAAGCTTTCTTT
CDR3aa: CASSLEHTEAFF

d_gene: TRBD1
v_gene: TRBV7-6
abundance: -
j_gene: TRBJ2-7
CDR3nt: TGTGCCAGCAGCCCCGGGGGGACAGGGGGCTACGAGCAGTACTTC
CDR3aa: CASSPGGTGGYEQYF

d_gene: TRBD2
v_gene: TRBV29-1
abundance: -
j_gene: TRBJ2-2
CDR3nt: TGCGGCGCTGAGGGTCGCGGGAGGGGGAACACCGGGGAGCTGTTTTTT
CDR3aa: CGAEGRGRGNTGELFF

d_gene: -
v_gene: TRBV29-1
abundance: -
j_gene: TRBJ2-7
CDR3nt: TGCAGCGTTGAGGGCAGGAACGAGCAGTACTTC
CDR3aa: CSVEGRNEQYF

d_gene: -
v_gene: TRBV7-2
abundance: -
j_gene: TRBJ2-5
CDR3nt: TGTGCCAGCAGCTTAGCGGGACTCCAAGAGACCCAGTACTTC
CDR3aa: CASSLAGLQETQYF

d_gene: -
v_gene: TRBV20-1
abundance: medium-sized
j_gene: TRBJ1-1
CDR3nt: TGCAGTGCTAGTCCCGATTTGTTCATGAACACTGAAGCTTTCTTT
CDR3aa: CSASPDLFMNTEAFF

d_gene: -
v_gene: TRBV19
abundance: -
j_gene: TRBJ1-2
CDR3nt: TGTGCCAGTAGACTTGGCGGTGGGGGCTCTAACTATGGCTACACCTTC
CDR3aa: CASRLGGGGSNYGYTF

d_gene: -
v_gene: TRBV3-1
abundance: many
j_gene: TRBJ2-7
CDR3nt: TGTGCCAGCAGCCAAACCGGGCTGGGAGGCTACGAGCAGTACTTC
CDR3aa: CASSQTGLGGYEQYF

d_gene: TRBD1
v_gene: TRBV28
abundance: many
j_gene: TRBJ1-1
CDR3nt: TGTGCCAGCAGGCCGGGACAGAACAACCTTGAAGCTTTCTTT
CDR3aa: CASRPGQNNLEAFF

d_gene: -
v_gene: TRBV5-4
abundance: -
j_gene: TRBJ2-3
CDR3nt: TGTGCCAGCAGGGACTGGACTACCACAGATACGCAGTATTTT
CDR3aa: CASRDWTTTDTQYF

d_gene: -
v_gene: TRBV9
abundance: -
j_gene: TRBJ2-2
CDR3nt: TGTGCCAGCAGCTCGAACGGGGAGCTGCTTTTT
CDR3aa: CASSSNGELLF

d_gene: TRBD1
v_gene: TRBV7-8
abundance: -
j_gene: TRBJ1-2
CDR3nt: TGTGCCAGCAGCTTAGCGGGGACAGGGGCCTATGGCTACACCTTC
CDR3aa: CASSLAGTGAYGYTF

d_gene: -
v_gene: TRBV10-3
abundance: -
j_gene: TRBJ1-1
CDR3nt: TGTGCCGCGTCACAAGAGGGATTCCAGAACACTGAAGCTTTCTTT
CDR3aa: CAASQEGFQNTEAFF

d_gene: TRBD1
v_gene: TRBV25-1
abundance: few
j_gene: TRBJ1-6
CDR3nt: TGTGCCAGCAGTGAAGACCGACAGGGTGGTTCACCCCTCCACTTT
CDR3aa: CASSEDRQGGSPLHF

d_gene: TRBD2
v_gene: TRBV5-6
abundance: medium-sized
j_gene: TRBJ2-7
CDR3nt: TGTGCCAGCAACAAAGGGACTAGCGGCTACGAGCAGTACTTC
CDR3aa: CASNKGTSGYEQYF

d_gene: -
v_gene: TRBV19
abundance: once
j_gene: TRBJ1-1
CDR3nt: TGTGCCAGTAGTTTAGGGAATCGAGCTGAAGCTTTCTTT
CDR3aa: CASSLGNRAEAFF

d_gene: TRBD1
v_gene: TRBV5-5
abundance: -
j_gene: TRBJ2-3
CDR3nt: TGTGCCAGCAGAGCCACCGGGACAGGGTTAACAGATACGCAGTATTTT
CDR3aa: CASRATGTGLTDTQYF

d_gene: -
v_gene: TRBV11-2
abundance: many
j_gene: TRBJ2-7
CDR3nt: TGTGCCAGCAGCTTTCGTTTGGGGGGAGTTCGAGAGCAGTACTTC
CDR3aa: CASSFRLGGVREQYF

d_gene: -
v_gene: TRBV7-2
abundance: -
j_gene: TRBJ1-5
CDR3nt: TGTGCCAGCAGCCCATCAGGGTTGAATCAGCCCCAGCATTTT
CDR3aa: CASSPSGLNQPQHF

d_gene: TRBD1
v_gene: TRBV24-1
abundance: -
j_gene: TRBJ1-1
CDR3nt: TGTGCCACCAGTGACCCGGCCGGGACAGGGGGCACTGAAGCTTTCTTT
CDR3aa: CATSDPAGTGGTEAFF

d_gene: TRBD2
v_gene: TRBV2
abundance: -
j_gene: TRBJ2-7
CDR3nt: TGTGCCACCAAAAGCGGGAGGGCCGAGTACGAGCAGTACTTC
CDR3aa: CATKSGRAEYEQYF

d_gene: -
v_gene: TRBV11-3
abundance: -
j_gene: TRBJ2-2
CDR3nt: TGTGCCAGCCAAAGCGCCGGGACGGTGAACACCGGGGAGCTGTTTTTT
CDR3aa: CASQSAGTVNTGELFF

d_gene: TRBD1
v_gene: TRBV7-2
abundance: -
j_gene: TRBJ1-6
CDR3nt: TGTGCCAGCAGCTTAATTAGGGGGCAGCCCCTCCACTTT
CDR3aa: CASSLIRGQPLHF

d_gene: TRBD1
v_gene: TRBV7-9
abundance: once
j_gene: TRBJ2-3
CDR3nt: TGTGCCAGCAGCCCCGGGACAGGGCGAGCAGATACGCAGTATTTT
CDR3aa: CASSPGTGRADTQYF

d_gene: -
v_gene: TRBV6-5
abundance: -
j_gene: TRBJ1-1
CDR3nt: TGTGCCAGCAGTTTTTCTGGGAACACTGAAGCTTTCTTT
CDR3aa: CASSFSGNTEAFF

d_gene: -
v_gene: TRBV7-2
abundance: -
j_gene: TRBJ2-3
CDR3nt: TGTGCCCGGGGGTCCTACAATGAGCAGTATTTT
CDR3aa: CARGSYNEQYF

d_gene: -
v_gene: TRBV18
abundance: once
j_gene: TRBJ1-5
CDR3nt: TGTGCCAGCTCGCCCGGGGCTAGCAATCAGCCCCAGCATTTT
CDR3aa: CASSPGASNQPQHF

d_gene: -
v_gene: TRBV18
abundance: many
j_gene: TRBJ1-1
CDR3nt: TGTGCCAGCTCACCACCGGAGGGTCTGAACACTGAAGCTTTCTTT
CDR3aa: CASSPPEGLNTEAFF

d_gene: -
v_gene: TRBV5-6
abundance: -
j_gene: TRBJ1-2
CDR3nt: TGTGCCAGCAGCCGACGGGGGGATGGCTACACCTTC
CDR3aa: CASSRRGDGYTF

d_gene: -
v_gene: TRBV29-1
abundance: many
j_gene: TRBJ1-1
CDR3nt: TGCAGCGTACAACTGTCTACCCCAGGAGCTTTCTTT
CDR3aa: CSVQLSTPGAFF

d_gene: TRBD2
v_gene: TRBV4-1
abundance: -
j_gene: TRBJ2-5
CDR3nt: TGCGCCAGCAGCCAAGCCGGGACTAGCGGGATGGAGACCCAGTACTTC
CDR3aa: CASSQAGTSGMETQYF

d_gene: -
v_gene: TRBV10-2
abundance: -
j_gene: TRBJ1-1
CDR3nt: TGCGCCAGCAGTGACCCTATCACTGAAGCTTTCTTT
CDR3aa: CASSDPITEAFF

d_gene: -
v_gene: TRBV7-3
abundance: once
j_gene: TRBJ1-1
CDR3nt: TGTGCCAGCAGAGAGGCAGGAGACACTGAAGCTTTCTTT
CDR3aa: CASREAGDTEAFF

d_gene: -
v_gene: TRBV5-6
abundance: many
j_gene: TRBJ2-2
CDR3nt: TGTGCCAGCAGCTTATCTGGTGCGAACACCGGGGAGCTGTTTTTT
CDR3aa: CASSLSGANTGELFF

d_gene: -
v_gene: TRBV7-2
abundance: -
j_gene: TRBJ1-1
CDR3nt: TGTGCCAGCAGGACCTATAATAGGGCGGGCACTGAAGCTTTCTTT
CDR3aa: CASRTYNRAGTEAFF

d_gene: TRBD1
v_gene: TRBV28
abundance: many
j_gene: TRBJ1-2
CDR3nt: TGTGCCAGCAGTCCGATCCAGGGGGTGGATGGCTACACCTTC
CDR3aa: CASSPIQGVDGYTF

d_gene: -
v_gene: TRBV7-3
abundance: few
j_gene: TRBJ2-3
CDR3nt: TGTGCCAGCAGCTCTCGGGGTAGTAGCACAGATACGCAGTATTTT
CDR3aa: CASSSRGSSTDTQYF

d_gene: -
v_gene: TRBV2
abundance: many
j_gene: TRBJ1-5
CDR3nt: TGTGCCAGCAGTCGGGGACGGAGCAATCAGCCCCAGCATTTT
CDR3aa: CASSRGRSNQPQHF

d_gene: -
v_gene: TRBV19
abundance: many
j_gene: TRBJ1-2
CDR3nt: TGTGCCAGTAGTATAGGCCCAATGACATCTAACTATGGCTACACCTTC
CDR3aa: CASSIGPMTSNYGYTF

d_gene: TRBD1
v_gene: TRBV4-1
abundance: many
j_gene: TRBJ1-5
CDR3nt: TGCGCCAGCAGCCAAGAGGGGGGACAGGGGACGGATCAGCCCCAGCATTTT
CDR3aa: CASSQEGGQGTDQPQHF

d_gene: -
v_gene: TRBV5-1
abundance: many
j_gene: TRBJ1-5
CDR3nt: TGCGCCAGCAGCTTGCGCTCAGGGGACAATCAGCCCCAGCATTTT
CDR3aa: CASSLRSGDNQPQHF

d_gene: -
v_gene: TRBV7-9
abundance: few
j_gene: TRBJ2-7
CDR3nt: TGTGCCAGCAGCTTAGTAAGCATCTCCTACGAGCAGTACTTC
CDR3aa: CASSLVSISYEQYF

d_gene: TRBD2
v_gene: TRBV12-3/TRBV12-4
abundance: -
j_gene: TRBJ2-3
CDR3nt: TGTGCCAGCAGCCTCGGGACTAGCGGGGGGGCGAGGGTAGATACGCAGTATTTT
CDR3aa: CASSLGTSGGARVDTQYF

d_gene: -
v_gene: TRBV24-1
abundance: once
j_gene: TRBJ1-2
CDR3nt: TGTGCTACCAGTATGCAGACAGGCTCGCTCTATGGCTACACCTTC
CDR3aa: CATSMQTGSLYGYTF

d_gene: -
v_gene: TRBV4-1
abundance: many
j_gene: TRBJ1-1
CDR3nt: TGCGCCAGCAGCCAATCCCGGGGAGGTTGGACTGAAGCTTTCTTT
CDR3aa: CASSQSRGGWTEAFF

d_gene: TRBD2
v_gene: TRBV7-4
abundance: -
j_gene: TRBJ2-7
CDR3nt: TGTGCCAGCACCCAAGGGACTAGCGGGAGTGCCGAGCAGTACTTC
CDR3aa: CASTQGTSGSAEQYF

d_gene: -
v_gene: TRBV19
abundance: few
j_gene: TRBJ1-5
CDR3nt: TGTGCCAGTAGTTTGGGTAGGCAGAATCAGCCCCAGCATTTT
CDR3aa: CASSLGRQNQPQHF

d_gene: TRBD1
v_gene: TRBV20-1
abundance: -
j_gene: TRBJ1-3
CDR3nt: TGCAGTGCTAGCGGACAGGGGGCTAGCACCATATATTTT
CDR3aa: CSASGQGASTIYF

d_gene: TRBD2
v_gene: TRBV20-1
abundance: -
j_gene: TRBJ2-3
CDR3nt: TGCAGTGCTAGAGATTTGGCTAGCGGGGGGTCCCCAGATACGCAGTATTTT
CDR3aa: CSARDLASGGSPDTQYF

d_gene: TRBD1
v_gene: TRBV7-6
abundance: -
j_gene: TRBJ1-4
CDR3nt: TGTGCCAGCAACCAACAGGGGGGTCGAGAAAAACTGTTTTTT
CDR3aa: CASNQQGGREKLFF

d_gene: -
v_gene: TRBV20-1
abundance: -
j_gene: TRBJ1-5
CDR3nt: TGCAGTGCTAGAGATGGAGGGACGAGCAATCAGCCCCAGCATTTT
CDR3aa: CSARDGGTSNQPQHF

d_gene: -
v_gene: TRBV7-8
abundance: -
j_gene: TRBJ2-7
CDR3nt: TGTGCCAGCAGCGCAGGGACTCCTAACCACGAGCAGTACTTC
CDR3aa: CASSAGTPNHEQYF

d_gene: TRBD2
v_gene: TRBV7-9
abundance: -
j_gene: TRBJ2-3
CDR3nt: TGTGCCAGCAGCCCAGCGGGGGCAGCAAAAAACACAGATACGCAGTATTTT
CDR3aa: CASSPAGAAKNTDTQYF

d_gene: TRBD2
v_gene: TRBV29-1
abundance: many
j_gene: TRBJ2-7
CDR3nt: TGCAGCGTGGTACTAGCGGGGGTACTCTACGAGCAGTACTTC
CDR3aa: CSVVLAGVLYEQYF

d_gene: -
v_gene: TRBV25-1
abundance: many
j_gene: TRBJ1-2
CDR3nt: TGTGCCAGCAGTGAATGGGATGGCTACACCTTC
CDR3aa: CASSEWDGYTF